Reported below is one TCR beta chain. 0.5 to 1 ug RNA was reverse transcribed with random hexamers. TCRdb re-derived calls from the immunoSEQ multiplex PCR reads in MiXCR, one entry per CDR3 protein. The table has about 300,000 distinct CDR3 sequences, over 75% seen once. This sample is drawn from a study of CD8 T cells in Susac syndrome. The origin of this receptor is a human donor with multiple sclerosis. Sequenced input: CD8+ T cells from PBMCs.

CDR3 region: CASSFKRSGRYQETQYF. In DNA form, the CDR3 reads TGTGCCAGCAGTTTTAAGAGGAGCGGGAGGTACCAAGAGACCCAGTACTTC. V gene TRBV28 combines with J gene TRBJ2-5; 9 bases agree with TRBD2. With V trimmed by 3 bases and J by 0 bases, 8 bases remained unmatched. The length of the CDR3 is 17 residues. Germline V gives CDR1 MDHEN, CDR2 SYDVKM. Full variable domain (rest looked up from reference TRBV28 and TRBJ2-5): DVKVTQSSRYLVKRTGEKVFLECVQDMDHENMFWYRQDPGLGLRLIYFSYDVKMKEKGDIPEGYSVSREKKERFSLILESASTNQTSMYLCASSFKRSGRYQETQYFGPGTRLLVL.